This paragraph reports one T cell receptor (beta chain). The antigen is undetermined. These data belong to a study of T-cell reconstitution after alpha-beta-depleted transplantation in children. Findings and caveats of the study: A year post-transplant, T-cell counts and diversity derived mostly from newly produced T cells.

Unique molecular identifiers tagged the TCRbeta library. TCRdb re-analysed the PCR reads in MiXCR, keeping a single row per CDR3 protein. The sample gives more than 200,000 distinct CDR3 sequences, over 20% of which show up once; roughly 2.6% is in the top ten. With 0 bases removed from V and 5 bases from J, the gap between germline ends came to 4 bases. Per the germline V gene, CDR1 is LGHNA and CDR2 is YSLEER. This CDR3 has 13 residues. Sequenced material: PBMCs, taken before TCRalphabeta/CD19-depleted stem cell transplant. The source of this sequence is a girl between 2 and 10 years old with Fanconi anemia, due to receive a stem cell transplant. The chain recombines TRBV4-3 with TRBJ2-2; no reliable D call. In nucleotides, the CDR3 is TGCGCCAGCAGCCAAGATGGAACCGGGGAGCTGTTTTTT. This sequence encodes CASSQDGTGELFF.